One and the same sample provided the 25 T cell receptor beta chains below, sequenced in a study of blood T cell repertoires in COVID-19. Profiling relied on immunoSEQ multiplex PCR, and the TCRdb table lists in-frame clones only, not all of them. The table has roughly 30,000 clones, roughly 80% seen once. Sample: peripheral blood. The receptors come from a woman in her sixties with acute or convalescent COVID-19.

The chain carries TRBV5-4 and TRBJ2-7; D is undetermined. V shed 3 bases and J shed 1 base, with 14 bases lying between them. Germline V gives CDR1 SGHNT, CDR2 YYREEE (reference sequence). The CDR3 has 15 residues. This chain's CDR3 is CASSSTAVASYEQYF. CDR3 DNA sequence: TGTGCCAGCAGCTCCACCGCAGTGGCTTCCTACGAGCAGTACTTC.

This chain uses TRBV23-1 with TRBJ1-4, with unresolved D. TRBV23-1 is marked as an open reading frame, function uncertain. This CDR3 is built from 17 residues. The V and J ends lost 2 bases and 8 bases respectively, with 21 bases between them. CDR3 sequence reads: CASSQLVKDSYPEKLFF. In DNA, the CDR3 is TGCGCCAGCAGTCAACTAGTTAAGGACTCCTATCCAGAAAAACTGTTTTTT.

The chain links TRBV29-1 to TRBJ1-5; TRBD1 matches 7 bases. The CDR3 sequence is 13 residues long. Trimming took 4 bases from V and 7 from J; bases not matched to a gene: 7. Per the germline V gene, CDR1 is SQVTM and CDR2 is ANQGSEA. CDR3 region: CSVATGMDQPQHF. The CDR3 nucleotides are TGCAGCGTTGCGACAGGGATGGACCAGCCCCAGCATTTT.

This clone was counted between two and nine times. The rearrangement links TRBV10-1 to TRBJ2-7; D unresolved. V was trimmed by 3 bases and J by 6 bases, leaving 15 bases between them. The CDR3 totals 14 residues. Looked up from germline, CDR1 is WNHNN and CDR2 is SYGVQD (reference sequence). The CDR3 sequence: CASSDLLPTREQYF. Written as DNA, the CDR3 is TGCGCCAGCAGTGACCTTTTACCTACCCGCGAGCAGTACTTC.

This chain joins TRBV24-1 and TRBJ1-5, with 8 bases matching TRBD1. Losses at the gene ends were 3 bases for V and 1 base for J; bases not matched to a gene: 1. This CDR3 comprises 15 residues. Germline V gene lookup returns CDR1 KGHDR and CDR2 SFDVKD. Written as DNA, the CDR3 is TGTGCCACCAGTGATCACAGGGGGAGCAATCAGCCCCAGCATTTT. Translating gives CATSDHRGSNQPQHF.

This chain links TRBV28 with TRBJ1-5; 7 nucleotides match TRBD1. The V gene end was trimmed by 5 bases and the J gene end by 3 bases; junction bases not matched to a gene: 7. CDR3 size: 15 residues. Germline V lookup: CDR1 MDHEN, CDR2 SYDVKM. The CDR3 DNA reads TGTGCCAGCAGTCCGGAACAGGGGACCAATCAGCCCCAGCATTTT. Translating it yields CASSPEQGTNQPQHF. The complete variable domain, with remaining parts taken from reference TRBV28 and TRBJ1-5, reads DVKVTQSSRYLVKRTGEKVFLECVQDMDHENMFWYRQDPGLGLRLIYFSYDVKMKEKGDIPEGYSVSREKKERFSLILESASTNQTSMYLCASSPEQGTNQPQHFGDGTRLSIL.

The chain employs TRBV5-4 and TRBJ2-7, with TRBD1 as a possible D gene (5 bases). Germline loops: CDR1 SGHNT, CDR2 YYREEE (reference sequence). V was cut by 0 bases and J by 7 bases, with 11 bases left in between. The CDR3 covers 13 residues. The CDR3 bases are TGTGCCAGCAGCTTGGTCAGTGGGGCGGAGCAGTACTTC. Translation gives CASSLVSGAEQYF.

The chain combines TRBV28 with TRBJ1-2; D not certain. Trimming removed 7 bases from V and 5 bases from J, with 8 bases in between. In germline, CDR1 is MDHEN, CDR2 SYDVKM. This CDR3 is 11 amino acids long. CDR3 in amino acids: CASMEAYGYTF. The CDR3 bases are TGTGCCAGCATGGAGGCGTATGGCTACACCTTC.

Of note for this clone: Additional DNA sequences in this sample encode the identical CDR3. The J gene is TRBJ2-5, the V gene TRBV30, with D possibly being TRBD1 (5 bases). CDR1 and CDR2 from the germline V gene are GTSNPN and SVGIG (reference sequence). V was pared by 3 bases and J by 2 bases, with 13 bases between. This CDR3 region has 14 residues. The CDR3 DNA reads TGTGCCTGGAGCGTACAAAACAGGCAAGAGACCCAGTACTTC. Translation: CAWSVQNRQETQYF.

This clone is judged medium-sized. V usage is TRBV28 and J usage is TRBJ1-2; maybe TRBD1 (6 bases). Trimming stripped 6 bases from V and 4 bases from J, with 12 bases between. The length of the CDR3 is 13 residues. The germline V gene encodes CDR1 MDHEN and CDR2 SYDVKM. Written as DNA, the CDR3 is TGTGCCAGCAGGGGAACAGGGATCTATGGCTACACCTTC. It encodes CASRGTGIYGYTF.

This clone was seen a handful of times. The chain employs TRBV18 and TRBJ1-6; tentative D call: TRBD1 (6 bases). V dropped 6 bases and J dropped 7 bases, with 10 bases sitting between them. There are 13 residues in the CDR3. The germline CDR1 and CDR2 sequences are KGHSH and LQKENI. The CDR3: CASSSGQNSPLHF. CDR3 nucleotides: TGTGCCAGCTCCTCTGGACAGAATTCACCCCTCCACTTT.

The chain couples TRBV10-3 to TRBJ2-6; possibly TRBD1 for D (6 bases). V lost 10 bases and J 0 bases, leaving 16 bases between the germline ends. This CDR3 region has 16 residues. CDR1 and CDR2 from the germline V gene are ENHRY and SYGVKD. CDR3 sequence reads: CASLRTVSSGANVLTF. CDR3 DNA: TGTGCCAGCTTAAGGACAGTCAGCTCTGGGGCCAACGTCCTGACTTTC.

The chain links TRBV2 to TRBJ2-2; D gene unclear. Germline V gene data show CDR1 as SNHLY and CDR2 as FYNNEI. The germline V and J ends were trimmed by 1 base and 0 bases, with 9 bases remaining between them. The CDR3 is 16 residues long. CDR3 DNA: TGTGCCAGCAGTGAAGAAAGTCTAGCGAACACCGGGGAGCTGTTTTTT. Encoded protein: CASSEESLANTGELFF.

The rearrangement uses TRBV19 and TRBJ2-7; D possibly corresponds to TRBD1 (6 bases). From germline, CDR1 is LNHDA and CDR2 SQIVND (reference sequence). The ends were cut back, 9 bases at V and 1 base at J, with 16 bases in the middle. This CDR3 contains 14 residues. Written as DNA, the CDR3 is TGTGCCAGCCGAGACAGGCCTCAGTCCTACGAGCAGTACTTC. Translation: CASRDRPQSYEQYF.

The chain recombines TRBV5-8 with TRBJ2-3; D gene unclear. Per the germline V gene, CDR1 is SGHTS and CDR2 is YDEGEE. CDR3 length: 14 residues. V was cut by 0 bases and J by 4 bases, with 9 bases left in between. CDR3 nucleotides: TGTGCCAGCAGCTTGGTCAACATCCCAGATACGCAGTATTTT. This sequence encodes CASSLVNIPDTQYF.

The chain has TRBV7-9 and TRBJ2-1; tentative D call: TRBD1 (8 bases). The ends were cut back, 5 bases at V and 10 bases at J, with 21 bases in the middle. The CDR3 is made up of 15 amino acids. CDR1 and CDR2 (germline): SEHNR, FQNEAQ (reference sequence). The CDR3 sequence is CASSHRQGPGGEQFF. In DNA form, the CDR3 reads TGTGCCAGCAGCCATCGACAGGGGCCGGGGGGAGAGCAGTTCTTC.

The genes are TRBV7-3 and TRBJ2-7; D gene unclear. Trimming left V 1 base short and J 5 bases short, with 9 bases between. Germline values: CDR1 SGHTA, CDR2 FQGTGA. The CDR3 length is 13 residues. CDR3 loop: CASSLNGEDEQYF. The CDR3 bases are TGTGCCAGCAGCTTAAATGGTGAGGACGAGCAGTACTTC.

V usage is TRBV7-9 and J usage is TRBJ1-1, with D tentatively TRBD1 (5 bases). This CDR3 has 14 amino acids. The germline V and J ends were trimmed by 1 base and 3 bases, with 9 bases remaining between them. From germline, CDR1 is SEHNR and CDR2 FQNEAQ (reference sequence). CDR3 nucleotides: TGTGCCAGCAGCTTAGTAGGAGGGGACACTGAAGCTTTCTTT. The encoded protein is CASSLVGGDTEAFF.

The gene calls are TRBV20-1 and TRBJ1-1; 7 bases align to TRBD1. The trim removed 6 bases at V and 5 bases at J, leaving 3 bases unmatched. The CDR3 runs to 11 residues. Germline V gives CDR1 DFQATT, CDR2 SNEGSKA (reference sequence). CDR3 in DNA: TGCAGTGCGTTCAGGGGGACTGAAGCTTTCTTT. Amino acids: CSAFRGTEAFF.

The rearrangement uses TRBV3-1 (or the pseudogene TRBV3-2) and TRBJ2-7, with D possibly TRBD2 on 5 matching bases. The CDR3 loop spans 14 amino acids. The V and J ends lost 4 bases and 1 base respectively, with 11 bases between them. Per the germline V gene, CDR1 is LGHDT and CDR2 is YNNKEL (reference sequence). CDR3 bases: TGTGCCAGCAGCCGAGGGATTAATTCCTACGAGCAGTACTTC. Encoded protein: CASSRGINSYEQYF.

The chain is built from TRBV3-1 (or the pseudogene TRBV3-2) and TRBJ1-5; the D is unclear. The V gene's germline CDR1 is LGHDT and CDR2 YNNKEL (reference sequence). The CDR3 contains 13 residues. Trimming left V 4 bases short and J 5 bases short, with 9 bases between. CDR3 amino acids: CASSPNSDQPQHF. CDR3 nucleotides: TGTGCCAGCAGCCCTAATTCGGATCAGCCCCAGCATTTT.

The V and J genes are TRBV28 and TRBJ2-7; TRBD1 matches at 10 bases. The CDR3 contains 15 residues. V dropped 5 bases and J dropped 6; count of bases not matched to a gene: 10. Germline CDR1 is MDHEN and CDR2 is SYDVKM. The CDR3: CASSPPGTGVGEQYF. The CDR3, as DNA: TGTGCCAGCAGTCCGCCCGGGACAGGGGTGGGCGAGCAGTACTTC. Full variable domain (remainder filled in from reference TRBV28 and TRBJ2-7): DVKVTQSSRYLVKRTGEKVFLECVQDMDHENMFWYRQDPGLGLRLIYFSYDVKMKEKGDIPEGYSVSREKKERFSLILESASTNQTSMYLCASSPPGTGVGEQYFGPGTRLTVT.

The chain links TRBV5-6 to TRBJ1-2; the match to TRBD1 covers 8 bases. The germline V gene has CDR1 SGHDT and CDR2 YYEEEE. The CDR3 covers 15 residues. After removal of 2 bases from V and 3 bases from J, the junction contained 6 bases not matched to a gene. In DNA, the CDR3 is TGTGCCAGCAGCTTACCAGGGGGCGCGGACTATGGCTACACCTTC. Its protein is CASSLPGGADYGYTF.

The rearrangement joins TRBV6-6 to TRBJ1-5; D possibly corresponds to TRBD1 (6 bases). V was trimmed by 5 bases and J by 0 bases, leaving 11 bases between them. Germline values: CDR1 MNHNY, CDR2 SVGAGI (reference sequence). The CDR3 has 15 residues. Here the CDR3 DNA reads TGTGCCAGCAGTACACAGGGTTATAGCAATCAGCCCCAGCATTTT. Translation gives CASSTQGYSNQPQHF.

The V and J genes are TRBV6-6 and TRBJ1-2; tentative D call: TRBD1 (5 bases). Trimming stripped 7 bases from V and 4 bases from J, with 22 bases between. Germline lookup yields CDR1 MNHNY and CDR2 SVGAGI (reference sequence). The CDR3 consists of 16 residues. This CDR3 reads CASNNGGREVRYGYTF. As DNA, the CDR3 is TGTGCCAGCAACAACGGTGGCAGGGAGGTGCGCTATGGCTACACCTTC.